This TCR beta chain was recovered during a study of persistence of HIV-infected CD4 T cells. This nonspecific control used anti-CD3/anti-CD28 bead stimulation of CD4+ T cells. Sorting of responding CD4+ T cells relied on upregulated CD40 ligand together with CD69. The libraries were made with immunoSEQ version 4 in survey mode. The data were produced by immunoSEQ multiplex PCR, yet TCRdb's version contains in-frame clones alone and is incomplete. The table has roughly 41,000 clones, approximately 86% seen once. A remark on this clone: Its antigen is still unknown.

This CDR3 has 15 amino acids. Trimming cost V 3 bases and J 3 bases, with 13 bases left between them. The V gene's germline CDR1 is LNHDA and CDR2 SQIVND (reference sequence). The chain couples TRBV19 to TRBJ2-3; tentative D call: TRBD2 (6 bases). This sequence was found in an adult man with HIV who was CMV-seropositive. The sequencing here drew on CD4+ T cells sorted from PBMCs after approximately 19-hour stimulation, taken from a patient who received antiretroviral therapy. CDR3 loop: CASSIKGGGTDTQYF. The DNA for the CDR3 is TGTGCCAGTAGTATCAAGGGAGGTGGGACAGATACGCAGTATTTT.